This record looks at one T cell receptor (beta chain) sequence and its context. The data are from a study of cytomegalovirus exposure and HLA in healthy donors. TCRdb's table, derived via immunoSEQ multiplex PCR, lists solely in-frame clones and lacks some. The sample yields some 120,000 clones, roughly 86% seen once. The CDR3 length is 15 residues. CDR1 is SGHAT and CDR2 is FQNNGV in the germline V gene. The V segment lost 6 bases and the J segment 5 bases; nucleotides outside the gene matches: 9. This clonotype was obtained from a man under 40 in good health and CMV-seronegative. The chain recombines TRBV11-2 with TRBJ2-7; 11 bases are a match to TRBD2. The sample taken for sequencing was PBMCs. As DNA, the CDR3 is TGTGCCAGCAGGGCAGTAGCGGGAGGGTCCCACGAGCAGTACTTC. It codes for CASRAVAGGSHEQYF.